This record concerns one T cell receptor (beta chain) sequence. This receptor's antigen is unknown. No quality values exist for individual bases; no much larger clone is one base distant. The sample comes from a study of cytomegalovirus exposure and HLA in healthy donors (dated 2017 in TCRdb). Regarding the study in general: An earlier analysis of several hundred of the donors reported 276 Gb of sequence data and 95 million to 130 million unique TCR beta sequences obtained from about 179 million T cells. An early release that covered fewer than 800 HLA-typed donors contained approximately 300 gigabases of sequencing data and about 84 million unique TCR sequences. Of the 300 to 450 genotyped donors, roughly 80% were placed in the genetic ancestry cluster associated with self-reported Caucasian donors. The study was designed to test whether signatures of past pathogen exposure could be identified by cataloging public T cell receptors. The study profiled the T cell repertoires of approximately 700 subjects by immunosequencing and related them to cytomegalovirus serostatus. Along with the roughly 670-subject first cohort, a separate validation cohort of about 110 different subjects was used. The study combined high-throughput TCR immunosequencing, statistical association of individual TCRs with disease status, and machine learning to predict cytomegalovirus infection status. A later analysis re-analyzed previously published TCR beta repertoires from several hundred donors and added high-resolution HLA genotyping to study TCR occurrence patterns. The later analysis used no new phenotypic data to find candidate immune exposures, relying instead on TCR beta sequences and their occurrence across donors. In an earlier analysis of 500 to 650 of the donors, high-throughput TCR beta sequencing was used to judge whether each TCR beta V gene segment behaved as functional or pseudogenic. Donor age, sex, ethnicity and CMV serostatus were compiled alongside the repertoire data. In a later genetic analysis, genome-wide SNP genotypes for about 55% of the 666 donors were used, and that subset was treated as a discovery cohort. Every repertoire in the discovery cohort had been generated on one and the same sequencing platform. Class I and class II HLA loci were covered by the typing at four-digit resolution. Typing coverage varied by locus: roughly 620-630 donors for A, B, C, DRB1 and DQB1; roughly 520 for DQA1; more than 600 for DPA1; roughly 470 for DPB1. Several DR-DQ haplotypes were treated as single units for association and clustering because of strong linkage in the cohort. On average, roughly 250,000 unique TCR beta nucleotide sequences were sequenced per donor among 350 to 400 genotyped donors of the cohort, with roughly 18% of those sequences being non-productive.

The library was prepared using the immunoSEQ multiplex PCR assay. A mixture of 60 forward primers for TCR Vbeta segments and 13 reverse primers for TCR Jbeta segments was used in the multiplex PCR. The CDR3 region of rearranged TCR beta genes was amplified from genomic DNA with a multiplex PCR assay. The Illumina HiSeq System was used to sequence the amplified TCR beta libraries as 87-base-pair reads. On the study's bioinformatics: A later analysis tallied 75 million to 95 million unique TCR beta chains across the 550 to 850 repertoires, and approximately 9.9 million of those chains were shared by two or more donors. A nearest-neighbor algorithm error-corrected the raw reads and collapsed the reads into unique sequences, merging closely related sequences to remove PCR and sequencing errors. CDR3 sequences were aligned to IMGT reference sequences to assign V, D and J gene segments. For a sequence to be retained, a match of at least six nucleotides was required to both a V gene segment and a J gene segment. A rearrangement counted as productive if the CDR3 had no stop codons and remained in frame with V and J, and every other rearrangement counted as non-productive. CDR3 was defined by IMGT convention, running from the second conserved V-encoded cysteine to the conserved J-encoded phenylalanine. The earlier analysis of some 600 of the donors excluded sequences that lacked an unambiguous match to a single V gene segment. In an earlier analysis of approximately 560 of the donors, a V segment was called functional when productive rearrangements were above 56.7%, and segregating when the standard deviation between donors exceeded 5%. A statistical classification framework was developed to diagnose cytomegalovirus status using the catalog of TCR beta chain sequences. V and J gene assignment, in a later analysis, came from comparing TCR nucleotide sequences with IMGT/GENE-DB human TR gene sequences. Using the TCRdist pipeline, a later analysis assigned CDR3 sequences along with most-parsimonious VDJ recombination scenarios. In a later analysis, each TCR beta chain was defined by its CDR3 amino acid sequence together with its V-gene family, and reads without a unique V-gene family were excluded. To address suspected cross-contamination and a sequencing artifact, a later analysis removed several hundred highly shared, low-generation-probability nucleotide sequences. In a later analysis, a clonal expansion index for each public chain was calculated from normalized within-repertoire ranks of inferred template counts. In a later analysis, generation probabilities were computed with a VDJ recombination model fitted to out-of-frame rearrangements, and the resulting probabilities were checked against IGoR. Hypergeometric tests were used in a later analysis to score TCR-TCR, TCR-HLA and TCR-CMV co-occurrence, with a repertoire-size bias correction applied to the TCR pairs. A later analysis estimated false discovery rates by permuting HLA or CMV assignments 20 times. In a later analysis, co-occurring TCRs were grouped with DBSCAN, and TCRdist sequence similarity was added when clustering was performed within HLA-allele-positive subsets. Co-occurrence clustering excluded repertoires with fewer than 30,000 or more than 120,000 public chains, plus five with anomalous nucleotide sharing. The table was pulled from immuneACCESS by TCRdb, which kept in-frame rearrangements only. Such tables lose some clones; where checked, under half of the loss comes from unresolved V genes, and the rest has no known cause. V, J and clone size reflect that table, while D and trimming were determined from the DNA. The table for this sample lists roughly 200,000 clones; roughly 81% of them were counted only once. The top ten clonotypes cover 2.1% of the sample.

Beyond this particular receptor, the publication reports: In vitro tests confirmed that three of the cytomegalovirus-associated TCR beta chains recognize cytomegalovirus antigens. While some public TCRs were present in many individuals, most TCR sequences turned up only very rarely across donors. Several of the top co-occurrence clusters appeared to be linked to parvovirus B19, influenza, CMV and Epstein-Barr virus, according to a later analysis. Broadly in line with IMGT annotations, most TCR beta V segments showed up in productive rearrangements about 90% or about 30% of the time in an earlier analysis of approximately 600 of the donors. Cytomegalovirus status was reported to be diagnosed by the classifier with high specificity and sensitivity in both the original and validation cohorts. When HLA alleles, especially DR and DQ, strongly co-occurred, TCR associations were difficult to assign to individual alleles. In this cohort, only TCR beta chains were sequenced, and detectable features were limited by the absence of alpha or paired-chain data. A later analysis associated 16,951 TCR beta sequences with specific HLA alleles at a false discovery rate of 0.05. The only immune exposure information available for the cohort was CMV serostatus. The authors suggested that the approach could potentially be generalized to other disease states and immunological phenotypes. Sequencing depth was assumed to be roughly uniform across donors in the presence/absence analyses, though that assumption may not hold. Linkage disequilibrium might explain the correlated functional status among segregating V segments, but an unknown experimental factor could not be excluded. In a later analysis, most CMV-associated TCR beta chains were found to appear HLA-restricted, with HLA associations seemingly driven largely by CMV exposure. HLA typing was unavailable for some donors at each locus, so association tests used only the typed subset. According to a later genetic analysis, donors in an Asian-associated ancestry cluster had fewer N-insertions in productive TCRs than the roughly 700-donor mean. The earlier analysis of 587 of the donors excluded roughly 17 rarely observed V segments, including chromosome 9 orphons, because counts were too low. A later analysis found that TCR association rates varied across HLA loci, with DRB1 alleles showing the most associated TCRs and HLA-C alleles the fewest. V-gene and J-gene trimming of TCR beta chains was associated with a missense DCLRE1C variant in a later genetic analysis, and the association was replicated in an independent cohort. The 87-base-pair reads could not distinguish some IMGT-functional V segments, including TRBV6-2 and TRBV6-3, so those segments were excluded. In a later analysis, HLA-associated TCR beta chains were found to be more clonally expanded and to have lower generation probabilities than equally common non-associated chains. In the study, around 150 TCR beta chains were listed as associated with cytomegalovirus. A further reported finding was that TCR beta sequences accurately predicted the HLA-A and HLA-B alleles for most subjects in the first cohort. A group of highly shared sequence variants was considered likely to be a technical artifact of the sequencing pipeline.

CDR3 length: 17 amino acids, cysteine to phenylalanine. Kept here is only the CDR3 DNA, which spans 51 bases and is read in frame from base 1. CDR1 and CDR2 (KGHSH, LQKENI) derive from the germline V gene. Trimmed from V: 6 bases; trimmed from J: 5 bases; junction bases lacking a gene match: 14. The cohort consisted of 666 healthy bone marrow donors. At the time of sampling, every cohort member was nominally healthy, though immune exposures that went unrecorded were likely present. The donor tested CMV seropositive and was one of the 289 seropositive cohort members. Each donor provided a peripheral blood sample, and peripheral blood mononuclear cells were used for TCR beta sequencing. Genomic DNA extraction from the blood cell samples was performed with the Qiagen DNeasy Blood Extraction Kit.

The rearrangement joined TRBV18 to TRBJ1-5, with 9 bases in between that match TRBD1. This receptor was taken from a woman aged 25 to 45 in good health and CMV-seropositive. Source material: PBMCs. Here the CDR3 is given as CASSPRSYRQGDQPQHF. The sequenced DNA: TGTGCCAGCTCCCCCAGGTCCTATAGACAGGGGGATCAGCCCCAGCATTTT.